Sequencing of this T cell receptor (beta chain) was carried out in a study of chemoradiotherapy in HPV16-positive cancers (dated by TCRdb to 2022 to 2024). The study in broad terms: Candidate HPV-specific T-cell clones and common TCR motifs were defined by functional T-cell assays performed on cells from a couple of HPV16-positive patients. Next, the candidate HPV-specific TCRs and motifs were followed in TCR repertoires from around 92 patients with HPV-related cancers. The study asked whether T-cell immunity against the HPV oncoproteins E6 and E7 changes during chemoradiotherapy and whether it affects survival.

Repertoires were sampled repeatedly over the course of chemoradiotherapy so that clonal expansion in the tumor microenvironment could be followed. Notes on this clone: This receptor's antigen is unknown. Base qualities are not provided; no much larger clone lies one nucleotide away.

Broad study findings and their caveats: The functional definition of HPV-specific T cells came from only a couple of HPV16-positive patients, and the survival association was reported for HPV16-positive patients. Improved recurrence-free survival in HPV16-positive patients was associated with expansion of HPV-responsive T cells during chemoradiotherapy. Expansion of candidate HPV-specific clones and E7-related TCR motifs was observed in the tumor microenvironment during treatment, whereas no such expansion was observed for non-HPV-specific T cells.

Library preparation was by the immunoSEQ multiplex PCR assay. TCRdb holds this immuneACCESS table with in-frame rearrangements only. Some clones are missing; in checked studies, unresolved V genes explain under half, and the rest has no known cause. Recorded for this sample are roughly 34,000 clones; 86% of them occurred a single time. Of the sample, around 2.3% is held by the ten largest clones. The receptor comes from a human donor with HPV-associated anogenital cancer. Sequenced here: blood, sampled from a patient who underwent chemoradiotherapy.

The DNA is TGTGCCAGCAGCTTCCACATTGGGGGCGATGAGCAGTTCTTC. Its protein is CASSFHIGGDEQFF. The receptor chain draws on TRBV13 and TRBJ2-1, and possibly TRBD1, on 6 matching bases. At the junction V is shortened by 3 bases and J by 8 bases, with 14 bases in between. The CDR3, cysteine through phenylalanine, is 14 amino acids long. Just the 42-base CDR3 DNA is kept, in frame starting at base 1. The germline V gene (reference sequence) supplies CDR1 PRHDT and CDR2 FYEKMQ.